The 25 T cell receptor beta chains below come from one sample, sequenced in a study of PD-1 blockade in mismatch repair-deficient tumors. The method was immunoSEQ multiplex PCR; TCRdb's version includes in-frame clones alone and lacks a portion of them. The sample has tens of thousands of clones; roughly 80% are singletons. The sample was peripheral blood, taken 12 weeks after starting pembrolizumab. The source of these receptors is an adult with mismatch repair-deficient cancer.

This clone was seen only once. The chain recombines TRBV7-3 with TRBJ2-3; 7 bases are a match to TRBD1. The CDR3 runs to 13 residues. Germline CDR1 SGHTA, CDR2 FQGTGA. Trimming removed 7 bases from V and 4 bases from J; junction bases left unmatched: 5. In DNA, the CDR3 is TGTGCCAGCAACAGGGGCGGCGCAGATACGCAGTATTTT. Its protein product is CASNRGGADTQYF.

The chain couples TRBV29-1 to TRBJ2-1; D could derive from TRBD1 or TRBD2 (6 bases each). V lost 6 bases and J lost 6, with 15 bases in between. CDR1 SQVTM and CDR2 ANQGSEA come from the germline V gene. The CDR3 covers 13 residues. In DNA form, the CDR3 reads TGCAGCGTGGGGGGCGGAGGGAGCAATGAGCAGTTCTTC. Its translation is CSVGGGGSNEQFF.

The J gene is TRBJ1-3, the V gene TRBV7-6, with 7 bases fitting TRBD1. Trimming took 5 bases from V and 0 from J; bases not matched to a gene: 10. Germline-derived CDR1 and CDR2 are SGHVS and FNYEAQ. The CDR3 spans 17 residues. CDR3 nucleotides: TGTGCCAGCAGCCCAGTAAGGCCAGGGGGCTCTGGAAACACCATATATTTT. This gives the protein CASSPVRPGGSGNTIYF.

The rearrangement joins TRBV7-3 to TRBJ2-3; the D is unclear. This CDR3 comprises 13 residues. Germline loops: CDR1 SGHTA, CDR2 FQGTGA. V gave up 5 bases and J gave up 9 bases, with 15 bases separating them. CDR3 sequence reads: CASSPRGALTQYF. CDR3 bases: TGTGCCAGCAGCCCCCGCGGCGCTCTAACGCAGTATTTT.

V usage is TRBV9 and J usage is TRBJ2-2; a possible D gene is TRBD1 (5 bases). Trimming pared 0 bases from V and 7 bases from J, leaving 10 bases between. Germline V gives CDR1 SGDLS, CDR2 YYNGEE. This CDR3 contains 14 residues. CDR3 sequence reads: CASSVGWGSGELFF. The CDR3 region has the DNA TGTGCCAGCAGCGTAGGATGGGGCAGCGGGGAGCTGTTTTTT.

The chain links TRBV6-1 to TRBJ1-2, with a possible D match to TRBD1 (5 bases). CDR3 length: 13 residues. V lost 7 bases to trimming and J lost 4 bases, with 13 bases between them. CDR1 is MNHNS, CDR2 SASEGT, per germline. The CDR3 protein is CASTPAGPYGYTF. In DNA, the CDR3 is TGTGCCAGCACTCCGGCGGGACCCTATGGCTACACCTTC.

The chain uses TRBV7-2 and TRBJ1-5, with D perhaps TRBD1 (5 bases). Germline assignment: CDR1 SGHTA and CDR2 FQGNSA. The CDR3 is 17 amino acids. The V and J ends lost 2 bases and 5 bases respectively, with 19 bases between them. In DNA, the CDR3 is TGTGCCAGCAGCTTAAGTCTGGTCCAGAGGGGCTATCAGCCCCAGCATTTT. Amino acids: CASSLSLVQRGYQPQHF.

CDR3 bases: TGTGCCAGCAGCTCCCGGGACAGAACTTACTACGAGCAGTACTTC. This sequence encodes CASSSRDRTYYEQYF. V and J are TRBV7-8 and TRBJ2-7; TRBD1 aligns across 7 bases. Germline CDR1 reads SGHVS; CDR2 reads FQNEAQ. The CDR3 is made up of 15 amino acids. J was trimmed by 3 bases and V by 4 bases; bases with no gene match: 9.

This chain links TRBV27 with TRBJ2-1; D is ambiguous. CDR1 is MNHEY and CDR2 is SMNVEV in the germline V gene (reference sequence). This CDR3 is 17 amino acids long. V gave up 6 bases and J gave up 0 bases, with 18 bases separating them. In nucleotides, the CDR3 is TGTGCCAGCAGCCCTCAGACGTTTAGCAGCTCCTACAATGAGCAGTTCTTC. It codes for CASSPQTFSSSYNEQFF.

This rearrangement joins TRBV5-5 to TRBJ2-3; no clear D. CDR1 SGHKS and CDR2 YYEKEE come from the germline V gene (reference sequence). This CDR3 spans 12 amino acids. V lost 3 bases and J lost 2, with 4 bases in between. The CDR3: CASSSYTDTQYF. For the CDR3, the DNA is TGTGCCAGCAGCTCTTACACAGATACGCAGTATTTT. The complete variable domain, with remaining parts taken from reference TRBV5-5 and TRBJ2-3, reads DAGVTQSPTHLIKTRGQQVTLRCSPISGHKSVSWYQQVLGQGPQFIFQYYEKEERGRGNFPDRFSARQFPNYSSELNVNALLLGDSALYLCASSSYTDTQYFGPGTRLTVL.

The DNA of the CDR3 is TGTGCCAGCAGTCTGGACAGGGGGCTAACTGAAGCTTTCTTT. Its translation: CASSLDRGLTEAFF. The chain is built from TRBV2 and TRBJ1-1; 11 bases match TRBD1. The germline CDR1 and CDR2 sequences are SNHLY and FYNNEI. With 5 bases clipped from V and 5 bases from J, the junction kept 4 bases outside the gene matches. The CDR3 totals 14 residues.

The chain links TRBV9 to TRBJ2-3; D tentatively fits TRBD1 or TRBD2 (5 bases each). Trimming removed 0 bases at V and 3 bases at J, with 14 bases between. The CDR3 runs to 16 residues. Germline assignment: CDR1 SGDLS and CDR2 YYNGEE. The DNA of the CDR3 is TGTGCCAGCAGCGTAGCTGGGCAGGGAGTAACAGATACGCAGTATTTT. The encoded protein is CASSVAGQGVTDTQYF. Looking up the rest from reference TRBV9 and TRBJ2-3 gives the full variable domain: DSGVTQTPKHLITATGQRVTLRCSPRSGDLSVYWYQQSLDQGLQFLIQYYNGEERAKGNILERFSAQQFPDLHSELNLSSLELGDSALYFCASSVAGQGVTDTQYFGPGTRLTVL.

This clone occurred once. The chain joins TRBV7-9 to TRBJ2-7; possibly TRBD1 for D (6 bases). Germline CDR1 and CDR2: SEHNR and FQNEAQ (reference sequence). This CDR3 region has 16 residues. V lost 4 bases and J lost 1, with 17 bases in between. CDR3: CASSSTGFPSSYEQYF. CDR3 coding DNA: TGTGCCAGCAGCTCAACAGGGTTTCCTAGTTCCTACGAGCAGTACTTC.

The sample holds one count of this clone. This chain connects TRBV18 to TRBJ2-1; no clear D gene. The V gene lost 3 bases and the J gene lost 8 bases, with 8 bases spanning the gap. This CDR3 has 12 amino acids. The germline V gene encodes CDR1 KGHSH and CDR2 LQKENI. The CDR3 sequence: CASSPSLHEQFF. As DNA, the CDR3 is TGTGCCAGCTCACCCTCACTCCATGAGCAGTTCTTC.

V usage is TRBV29-1 and J usage is TRBJ1-1; D not resolved. The CDR3 runs to 10 residues. Between the trimmed V and J ends, which lost 4 bases and 8 bases, there was a span of 8 bases. CDR1 and CDR2 (germline): SQVTM, ANQGSEA. The CDR3 region is CSVGTQEAFF. CDR3 nucleotide sequence: TGCAGCGTTGGCACACAGGAAGCTTTCTTT.

The chain couples TRBV29-1 to TRBJ1-5; 7 bases line up with TRBD1. Germline CDR1 SQVTM, CDR2 ANQGSEA. The V gene end was trimmed by 4 bases and the J gene end by 1 base; junction bases not matched to a gene: 4. The CDR3 length is 14 residues. The CDR3 DNA follows: TGCAGCGTTGGGACAGGTGTGAGCAATCAGCCCCAGCATTTT. This codes for CSVGTGVSNQPQHF.

J is TRBJ1-4 and V is TRBV6-6; no definite D call. Deletions cut 1 base from V and 5 bases from J, with 2 bases between. The germline gives CDR1 MNHNY, CDR2 SVGAGI (reference sequence). CDR3 size: 12 residues. The CDR3 DNA reads TGTGCCAGCAGTTACTTCAATGAAAAACTGTTTTTT. It is translated as CASSYFNEKLFF.

CDR3 in amino acids: CASSYSMGSSYEQYF. DNA for the CDR3: TGTGCCAGCAGTTACTCCATGGGGAGCTCCTACGAGCAGTACTTC. The chain employs TRBV6-5 and TRBJ2-7; D possibly corresponds to TRBD2 (5 bases). V shed 0 bases and J shed 0 bases, with 9 bases lying between them. The germline CDR1 and CDR2 sequences are MNHEY and SVGAGI. This CDR3 has 15 amino acids.

The CDR3 sequence: CASSPQTGGPFNEQFF. CDR3 in DNA: TGTGCCAGCAGCCCTCAGACTGGCGGACCATTCAATGAGCAGTTCTTC. The gene calls are TRBV7-3 and TRBJ2-1; D uncertain. This CDR3 has 16 residues. With 5 bases removed from V and 6 bases from J, the gap between germline ends came to 20 bases. CDR1 is SGHTA and CDR2 is FQGTGA in the germline V gene.

This rearrangement joins TRBV5-6 to TRBJ1-2; D is unresolved. The germline V and J ends were trimmed by 2 bases and 10 bases, with 12 bases remaining between them. This CDR3 is built from 12 residues. Per germline, CDR1 SGHDT and CDR2 YYEEEE. The CDR3 nucleotides are TGTGCCAGCAGCTTAAGAAAGGGCCCCTACACCTTC. As protein: CASSLRKGPYTF.

The chain employs TRBV28 and TRBJ2-3; 13 bases map to TRBD2. The CDR3 has 16 amino acids. Germline V gene data show CDR1 as MDHEN and CDR2 as SYDVKM. V was clipped by 5 bases and J by 2 bases; unmatched bases: 4. As DNA, the CDR3 is TGTGCCAGCAGTAAGGGACTAGCGGGACCCACAGATACGCAGTATTTT. It translates to CASSKGLAGPTDTQYF.

J is TRBJ1-5 and V is TRBV30; TRBD1 might be the D (6 bases). CDR3 length equals 14 residues. The germline V and J ends were trimmed by 4 bases and 3 bases, with 13 bases remaining between them. The germline V gene has CDR1 GTSNPN and CDR2 SVGIG (reference sequence). This chain's CDR3 is CAWKLTGNNQPQHF. The CDR3 DNA sequence: TGTGCCTGGAAGCTTACAGGGAACAATCAGCCCCAGCATTTT. Drawing the rest from reference TRBV30 and TRBJ1-5, the complete variable domain is SQTIHQWPATLVQPVGSPLSLECTVEGTSNPNLYWYRQAAGRGLQLLFYSVGIGQISSEVPQNLSASRPQDRQFILSSKKLLLSDSGFYLCAWKLTGNNQPQHFGDGTRLSIL.

The rearrangement uses TRBV7-9 and TRBJ2-1; 9 bases map to TRBD2. The CDR3 totals 15 residues. Looked up from germline, CDR1 is SEHNR and CDR2 is FQNEAQ (reference sequence). Losses at the gene ends were 8 bases for V and 2 bases for J; bases not matched to a gene: 7. CDR3 region: CASYAGGGAYNEQFF. The CDR3 DNA sequence: TGTGCCAGCTACGCGGGAGGGGGAGCCTACAATGAGCAGTTCTTC.

The rearrangement links TRBV28 to TRBJ2-7; 13 bases line up with TRBD2. The length of the CDR3 is 16 residues. Germline CDR1 and CDR2: MDHEN and SYDVKM. The J segment lost 4 bases and the V segment lost 5 bases, leaving 8 bases of the junction unmatched. CDR3: CASSLPGLAGMYEQYF. The DNA for the CDR3 is TGTGCCAGCAGTCTTCCGGGACTAGCGGGAATGTACGAGCAGTACTTC.

The gene calls are TRBV6-6 and TRBJ2-7, with 8 bases lining up with TRBD2. The germline V gene has CDR1 MNHNY and CDR2 SVGAGI (reference sequence). There are 15 residues in the CDR3. The V segment lost 2 bases and the J segment 6 bases; nucleotides outside the gene matches: 9. CDR3 sequence reads: CASSYLLAAGGEQYF. Written as DNA, the CDR3 is TGTGCCAGCAGTTACCTCCTGGCGGCGGGAGGCGAGCAGTACTTC.